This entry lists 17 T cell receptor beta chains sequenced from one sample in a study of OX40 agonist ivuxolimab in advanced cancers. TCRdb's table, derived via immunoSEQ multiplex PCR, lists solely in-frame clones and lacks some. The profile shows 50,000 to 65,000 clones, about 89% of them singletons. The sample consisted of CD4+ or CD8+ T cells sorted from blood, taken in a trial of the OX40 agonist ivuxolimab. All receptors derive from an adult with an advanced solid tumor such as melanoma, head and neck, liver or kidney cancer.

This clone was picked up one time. The CDR3 spells CSVVGSQETQYF. As DNA, the CDR3 is TGCAGCGTTGTTGGTAGCCAAGAGACCCAGTACTTC. The rearrangement uses TRBV29-1 and TRBJ2-5; D remains ambiguous. The CDR3 is 12 amino acids. From germline, CDR1 is SQVTM and CDR2 ANQGSEA. The V and J ends lost 4 bases and 1 base respectively, with 7 bases between them.

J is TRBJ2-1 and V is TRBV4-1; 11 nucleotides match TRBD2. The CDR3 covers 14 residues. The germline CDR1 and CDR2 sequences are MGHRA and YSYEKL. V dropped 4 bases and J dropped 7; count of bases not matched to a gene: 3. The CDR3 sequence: CASSLRTSGNEQFF. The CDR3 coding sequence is TGCGCCAGCAGCCTTCGGACTAGCGGGAATGAGCAGTTCTTC.

As DNA, the CDR3 is TGTGCCAGCAGCTTACCGGGGGCCGGAGATACGCAGTATTTT. Amino acid sequence: CASSLPGAGDTQYF. V is TRBV7-9 and J is TRBJ2-3; D is tentatively TRBD1 or TRBD2 (6 bases each). Per germline, CDR1 SEHNR and CDR2 FQNEAQ (reference sequence). The ends were cut back, 2 bases at V and 5 bases at J, with 11 bases in the middle. The CDR3 covers 14 residues.

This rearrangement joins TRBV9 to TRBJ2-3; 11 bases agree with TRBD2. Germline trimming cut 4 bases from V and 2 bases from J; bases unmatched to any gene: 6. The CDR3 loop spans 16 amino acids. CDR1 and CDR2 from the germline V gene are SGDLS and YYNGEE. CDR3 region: CASSRGTSGLTDTQYF. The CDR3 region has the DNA TGTGCCAGCAGCCGGGGGACTAGCGGCCTCACAGATACGCAGTATTTT.

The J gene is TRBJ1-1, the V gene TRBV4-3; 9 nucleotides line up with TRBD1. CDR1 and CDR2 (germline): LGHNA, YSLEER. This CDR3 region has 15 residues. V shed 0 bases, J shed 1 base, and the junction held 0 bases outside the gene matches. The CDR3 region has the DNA TGCGCCAGCAGCCAAGAGGACAGGGGGAACACTGAAGCTTTCTTT. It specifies CASSQEDRGNTEAFF.

CDR3 in DNA: TGTGCCAGCAGCCCCCCGACAGGAAGCTACGAGCAGTACTTC. Translation gives CASSPPTGSYEQYF. The J gene is TRBJ2-7, the V gene TRBV7-7; D may be TRBD1 (6 bases). V lost 5 bases and J lost 3, with 14 bases in between. The germline CDR1 and CDR2 sequences are SSHAT and FNYEAQ (reference sequence). The CDR3 extends over 14 amino acids.

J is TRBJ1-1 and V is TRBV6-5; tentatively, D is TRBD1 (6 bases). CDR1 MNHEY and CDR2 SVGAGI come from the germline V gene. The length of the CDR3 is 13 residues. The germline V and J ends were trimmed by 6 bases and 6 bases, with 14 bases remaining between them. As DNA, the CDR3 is TGTGCCAGCAGGCCTGGGACACCCTCTGAAGCTTTCTTT. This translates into CASRPGTPSEAFF.

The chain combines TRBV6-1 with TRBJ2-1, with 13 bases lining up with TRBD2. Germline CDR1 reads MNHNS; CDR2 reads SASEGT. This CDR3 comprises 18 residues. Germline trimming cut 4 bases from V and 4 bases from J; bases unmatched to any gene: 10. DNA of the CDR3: TGTGCCAGCAGTGTAGGACGGACTAGCGGGAGATTGTACAATGAGCAGTTCTTC. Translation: CASSVGRTSGRLYNEQFF.

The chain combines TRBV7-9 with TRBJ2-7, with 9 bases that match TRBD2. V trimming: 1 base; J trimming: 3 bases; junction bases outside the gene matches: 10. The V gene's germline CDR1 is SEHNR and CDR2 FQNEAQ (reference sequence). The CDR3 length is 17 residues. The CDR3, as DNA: TGTGCCAGCAGCTTAGGCGGGAGGGACACCGCACACTACGAGCAGTACTTC. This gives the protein CASSLGGRDTAHYEQYF.

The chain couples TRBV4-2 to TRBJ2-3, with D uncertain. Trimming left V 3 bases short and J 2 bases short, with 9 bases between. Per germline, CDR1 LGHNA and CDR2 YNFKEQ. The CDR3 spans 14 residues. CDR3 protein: CASSHRAFTDTQYF. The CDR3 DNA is TGTGCCAGCAGCCACCGGGCCTTCACAGATACGCAGTATTTT.

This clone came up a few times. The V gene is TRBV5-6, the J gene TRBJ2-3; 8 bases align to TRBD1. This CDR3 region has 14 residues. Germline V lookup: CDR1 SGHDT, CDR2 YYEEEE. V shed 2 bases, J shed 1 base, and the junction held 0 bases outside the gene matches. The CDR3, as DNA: TGTGCCAGCAGCTTACAGGGGGGCACAGATACGCAGTATTTT. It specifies CASSLQGGTDTQYF.

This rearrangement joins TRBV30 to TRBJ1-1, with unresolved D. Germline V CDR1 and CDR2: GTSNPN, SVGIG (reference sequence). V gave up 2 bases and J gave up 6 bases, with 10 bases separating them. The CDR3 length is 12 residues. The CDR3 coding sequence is TGTGCCTGGAGTCCCCCCGCGGCTGAAGCTTTCTTT. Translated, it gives CAWSPPAAEAFF.

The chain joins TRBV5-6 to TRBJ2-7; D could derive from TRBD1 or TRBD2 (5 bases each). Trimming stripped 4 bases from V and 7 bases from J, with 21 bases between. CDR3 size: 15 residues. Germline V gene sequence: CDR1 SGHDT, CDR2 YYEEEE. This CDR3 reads CASSRWDGQIGEQYF. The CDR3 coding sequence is TGTGCCAGCAGCAGGTGGGACGGACAAATAGGGGAGCAGTACTTC.

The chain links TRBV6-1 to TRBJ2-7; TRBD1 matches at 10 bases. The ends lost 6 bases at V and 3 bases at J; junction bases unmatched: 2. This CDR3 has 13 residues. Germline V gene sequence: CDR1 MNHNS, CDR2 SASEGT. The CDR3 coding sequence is TGTGCCAGCAGCTGGACAGGGGGCTACGAGCAGTACTTC. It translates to CASSWTGGYEQYF.

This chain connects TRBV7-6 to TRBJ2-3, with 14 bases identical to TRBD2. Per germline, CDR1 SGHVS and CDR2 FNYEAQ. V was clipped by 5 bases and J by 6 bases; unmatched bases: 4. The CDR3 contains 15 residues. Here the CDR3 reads CASSRTSGRSDTQYF. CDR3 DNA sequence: TGTGCCAGCAGCCGGACTAGCGGGAGGTCCGATACGCAGTATTTT.

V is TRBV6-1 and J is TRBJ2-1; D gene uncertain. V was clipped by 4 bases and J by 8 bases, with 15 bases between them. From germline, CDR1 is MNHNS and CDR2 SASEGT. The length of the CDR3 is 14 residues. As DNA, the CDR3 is TGTGCCAGCAGTGCCAGGATGTTGGCCGATGAGCAGTTCTTC. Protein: CASSARMLADEQFF.

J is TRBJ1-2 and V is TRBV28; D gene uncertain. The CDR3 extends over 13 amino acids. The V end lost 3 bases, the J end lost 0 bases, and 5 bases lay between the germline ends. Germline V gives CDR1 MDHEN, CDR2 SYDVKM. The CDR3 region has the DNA TGTGCCAGCAGTTTGAGGTCTAACTATGGCTACACCTTC. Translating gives CASSLRSNYGYTF.